This passage covers 10 T cell receptor beta chains from one sample sequenced in a study of blood T cell repertoires in COVID-19. Here immunoSEQ multiplex PCR was the method, and the copy in TCRdb shows in-frame clones only, minus some. The sample lists roughly 69,000 clones; roughly 80% were seen once. Sequencing was carried out using PBMCs or T cells enriched from blood (not recorded which). The receptors stem from a woman aged 40 to 50 with acute COVID-19.

This chain uses TRBV9 with TRBJ2-7; the match to TRBD1 covers 10 bases. The length of the CDR3 is 15 residues. Germline CDR1 reads SGDLS; CDR2 reads YYNGEE. V dropped 4 bases and J dropped 2; count of bases not matched to a gene: 6. The DNA of the CDR3 is TGTGCCAGCAGCCCCCGGGACAGGGGTACCTACGAGCAGTACTTC. Protein: CASSPRDRGTYEQYF.

J is TRBJ2-3 and V is TRBV7-6, with 7 bases lining up with TRBD2. V shed 5 bases, J shed 6 bases, and the junction held 17 bases outside the gene matches. The CDR3 consists of 17 residues. Germline-derived CDR1 and CDR2 are SGHVS and FNYEAQ. The chain's CDR3 is CASSAARTSASTDTQYF. CDR3 coding DNA: TGTGCCAGCAGCGCAGCCCGAACTAGCGCCTCGACGGATACGCAGTATTTT.

V is TRBV19 and J is TRBJ2-1; D uncertain. The germline V gene has CDR1 LNHDA and CDR2 SQIVND (reference sequence). Trimming removed 4 bases at V and 0 bases at J, with 13 bases between. The CDR3 is 16 residues long. The CDR3 is CASSKETRSSYNEQFF. The CDR3 coding sequence is TGTGCCAGTAGTAAAGAGACACGTAGCTCCTACAATGAGCAGTTCTTC. Together with reference TRBV19 and TRBJ2-1, the CDR3 gives the full variable domain: DGGITQSPKYLFRKEGQNVTLSCEQNLNHDAMYWYRQDPGQGLRLIYYSQIVNDFQKGDIAEGYSVSREKKESFPLTVTSAQKNPTAFYLCASSKETRSSYNEQFFGPGTRLTVL.

The chain is built from TRBV27 and TRBJ2-5; 7 positions agree with TRBD1. The ends lost 5 bases at V and 6 bases at J; junction bases unmatched: 6. Germline CDR1 and CDR2: MNHEY and SMNVEV (reference sequence). The CDR3 length is 13 residues. CDR3 region: CASSLTGYKTQYF. The CDR3 bases are TGTGCCAGCAGTCTGACAGGGTATAAGACCCAGTACTTC.

This chain connects TRBV19 to TRBJ2-5; TRBD2 aligns across 9 bases. The CDR3 sequence is 15 residues long. Germline V gives CDR1 LNHDA, CDR2 SQIVND (reference sequence). The V gene end was trimmed by 1 base and the J gene end by 3 bases; junction bases not matched to a gene: 3. The DNA for the CDR3 is TGTGCCAGTAGTATAGGCGGGAGGGCCGAAGAGACCCAGTACTTC. Protein sequence: CASSIGGRAEETQYF.

The CDR3 protein is CASRSLRAEAFF. CDR3 sequence (DNA): TGTGCCAGCAGGTCCCTCCGGGCTGAAGCTTTCTTT. The J gene is TRBJ1-1, the V gene TRBV28; the D is unclear. Germline-derived CDR1 and CDR2 are MDHEN and SYDVKM. V shed 6 bases and J shed 6 bases, with 11 bases lying between them. This CDR3 has 12 amino acids.

This rearrangement joins TRBV3-1 (or the pseudogene TRBV3-2) to TRBJ1-6, with 7 bases that match TRBD1. Germline CDR1 reads LGHDT; CDR2 reads YNNKEL (reference sequence). The V segment lost 1 base and the J segment 8 bases; nucleotides outside the gene matches: 5. The CDR3 loop spans 15 amino acids. This CDR3 reads CASSQGQGFYSPLHF. The CDR3 coding sequence is TGTGCCAGCAGCCAAGGACAGGGTTTCTATTCACCCCTCCACTTT.

This chain connects TRBV18 to TRBJ2-1; 8 bases are shared with TRBD2. The trim removed 3 bases at V and 0 bases at J, leaving 1 base unmatched. CDR1 and CDR2 from the germline V gene are KGHSH and LQKENI. The CDR3 is 15 residues long. CDR3 DNA sequence: TGTGCCAGCTCACCTAGCGGGATCTCCTACAATGAGCAGTTCTTC. Translation gives CASSPSGISYNEQFF.

The rearrangement joins TRBV27 to TRBJ1-1; possibly TRBD1 for D (5 bases). CDR1 is MNHEY, CDR2 SMNVEV, per germline (reference sequence). This CDR3 contains 13 residues. V lost 8 bases to trimming and J lost 1 base, with 11 bases between them. CDR3 bases: TGTGCCAGCGCGGGGGACTCGAACACTGAAGCTTTCTTT. Encoded protein: CASAGDSNTEAFF.

The rearrangement joins TRBV27 to TRBJ2-1; TRBD2 matches at 14 bases. The germline V gene encodes CDR1 MNHEY and CDR2 SMNVEV (reference sequence). Unmatched junction bases numbered 9, after V lost 2 bases and J lost 15 bases. This CDR3 has 15 residues. The CDR3 nucleotides are TGTGCCAGCAGTTTAGAGGGACTAGCGGGGGATTATCGGTTCTTC. It is translated as CASSLEGLAGDYRFF.